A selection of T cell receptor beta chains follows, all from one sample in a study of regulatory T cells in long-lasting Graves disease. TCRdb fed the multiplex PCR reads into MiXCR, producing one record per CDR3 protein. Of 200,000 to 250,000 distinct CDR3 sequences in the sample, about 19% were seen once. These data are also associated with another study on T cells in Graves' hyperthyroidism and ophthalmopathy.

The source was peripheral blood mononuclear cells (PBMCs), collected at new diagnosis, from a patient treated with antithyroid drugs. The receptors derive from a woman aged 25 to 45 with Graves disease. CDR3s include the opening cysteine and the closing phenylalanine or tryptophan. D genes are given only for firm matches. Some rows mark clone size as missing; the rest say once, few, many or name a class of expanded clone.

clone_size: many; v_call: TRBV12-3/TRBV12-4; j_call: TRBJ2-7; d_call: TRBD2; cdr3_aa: CASRGGLEQYF; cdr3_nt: TGTGCCAGCCGGGGGGGCCTCGAGCAGTACTTC
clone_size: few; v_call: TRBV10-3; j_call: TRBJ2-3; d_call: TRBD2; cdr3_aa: CATHRERASGYSTDTQYF; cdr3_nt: TGTGCCACACACCGGGAGCGGGCTAGCGGATATAGCACAGATACGCAGTATTTT
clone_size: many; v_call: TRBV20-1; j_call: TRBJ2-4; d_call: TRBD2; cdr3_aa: CSAPSLAGGQGNIQYF; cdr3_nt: TGCAGTGCGCCCTCTCTAGCGGGAGGGCAGGGAAACATTCAGTACTTC
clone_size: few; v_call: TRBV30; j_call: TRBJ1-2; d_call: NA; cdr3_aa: CAWRVANYGYTF; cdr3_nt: TGTGCCTGGAGGGTTGCTAACTATGGCTACACCTTC
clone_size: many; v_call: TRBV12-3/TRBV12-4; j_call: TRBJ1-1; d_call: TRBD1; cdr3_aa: CASSPRQGTGTEAFF; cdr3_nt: TGTGCCAGCAGTCCTCGACAGGGGACTGGCACTGAAGCTTTCTTT
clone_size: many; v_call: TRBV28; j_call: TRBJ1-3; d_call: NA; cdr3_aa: CASRLAGRISGNTIYF; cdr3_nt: TGTGCCAGCAGGTTGGCGGGCCGGATCTCTGGAAACACCATATATTTT
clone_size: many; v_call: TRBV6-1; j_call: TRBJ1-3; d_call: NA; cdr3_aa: CAIWSGGSGNTIYF; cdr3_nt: TGTGCCATTTGGAGTGGGGGATCTGGAAACACCATATATTTT
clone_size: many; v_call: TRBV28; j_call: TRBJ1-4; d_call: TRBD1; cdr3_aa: CANRPGTGHEKLFF; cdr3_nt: TGTGCCAACAGGCCCGGGACAGGGCATGAAAAACTGTTTTTT
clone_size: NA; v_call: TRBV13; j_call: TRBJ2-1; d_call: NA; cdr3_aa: CASSLGEGGAHNEQFF; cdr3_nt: TGTGCCAGCAGCTTAGGCGAGGGGGGGGCGCACAATGAGCAGTTCTTC
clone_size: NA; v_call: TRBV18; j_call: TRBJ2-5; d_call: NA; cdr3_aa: CASSPWTETQYF; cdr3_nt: TGTGCCAGCTCACCGTGGACAGAGACCCAGTACTTC
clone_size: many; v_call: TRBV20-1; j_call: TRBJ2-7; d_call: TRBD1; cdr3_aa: CSARDHGTDSYEQYF; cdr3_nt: TGCAGTGCTAGAGATCACGGGACAGACTCCTACGAGCAGTACTTC
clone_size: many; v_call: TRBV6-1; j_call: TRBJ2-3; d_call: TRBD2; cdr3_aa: CASSNQAGPSTDTQYF; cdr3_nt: TGTGCCAGCAGTAACCAAGCGGGGCCTAGCACAGATACGCAGTATTTT
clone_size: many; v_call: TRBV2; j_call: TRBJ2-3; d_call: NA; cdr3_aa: CASSDGRDTQYF; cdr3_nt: TGTGCCAGCAGTGATGGGCGAGATACGCAGTATTTT
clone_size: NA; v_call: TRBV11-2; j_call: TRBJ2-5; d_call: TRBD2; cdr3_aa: CASSQGLYQETQYF; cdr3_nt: TGTGCCAGCAGCCAGGGACTATATCAAGAGACCCAGTACTTC
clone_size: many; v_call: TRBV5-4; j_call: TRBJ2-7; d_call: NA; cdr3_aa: CASSLVVGGSYEQYF; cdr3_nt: TGTGCCAGCAGCTTGGTCGTGGGGGGCTCCTACGAGCAGTACTTC
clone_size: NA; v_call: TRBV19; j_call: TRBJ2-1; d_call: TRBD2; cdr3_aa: CASTPGRTSGGAQYNEQFF; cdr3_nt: TGTGCCAGTACCCCAGGAAGGACTAGCGGGGGGGCCCAGTACAATGAGCAGTTCTTC
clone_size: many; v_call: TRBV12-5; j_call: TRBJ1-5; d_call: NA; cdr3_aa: CASGLTSGPRGYQPQHF; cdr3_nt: TGTGCTAGTGGTTTGACCTCCGGGCCCCGGGGCTATCAGCCCCAGCATTTT
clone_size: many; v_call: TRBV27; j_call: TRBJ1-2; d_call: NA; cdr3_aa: CASSLTPGRGYTF; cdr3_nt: TGTGCCAGCAGTCTCACCCCCGGTAGGGGCTACACCTTC
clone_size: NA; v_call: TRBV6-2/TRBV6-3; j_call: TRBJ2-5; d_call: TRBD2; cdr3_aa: CASGQAGGQETQYF; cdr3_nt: TGTGCCAGCGGCCAAGCGGGGGGTCAAGAGACCCAGTACTTC
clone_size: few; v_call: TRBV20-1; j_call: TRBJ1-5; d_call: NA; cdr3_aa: CSADPPGGNQPQHF; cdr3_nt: TGCAGTGCTGACCCTCCGGGGGGGAATCAGCCCCAGCATTTT
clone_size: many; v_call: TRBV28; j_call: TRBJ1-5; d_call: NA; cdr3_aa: CASSRGYNQPQHF; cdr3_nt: TGTGCCAGCAGCAGGGGATACAATCAGCCCCAGCATTTT
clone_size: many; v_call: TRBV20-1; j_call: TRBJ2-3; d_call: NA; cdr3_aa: CSARPTADTQYF; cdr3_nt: TGCAGTGCTAGACCAACTGCAGATACGCAGTATTTT
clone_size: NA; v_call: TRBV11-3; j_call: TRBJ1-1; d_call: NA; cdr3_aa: CASSLVTVNTEAFF; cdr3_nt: TGTGCCAGCAGCCTAGTTACAGTGAACACTGAAGCTTTCTTT
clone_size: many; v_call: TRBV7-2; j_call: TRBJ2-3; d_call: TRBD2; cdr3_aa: CASSPPWGGSDTQYF; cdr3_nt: TGTGCCAGCAGCCCCCCCTGGGGGGGGTCAGATACGCAGTATTTT
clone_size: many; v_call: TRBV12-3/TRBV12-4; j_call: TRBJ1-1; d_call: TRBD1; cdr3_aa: CASSRTGGFITEAFF; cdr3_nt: TGTGCCAGCAGTCGGACAGGGGGCTTTATAACTGAAGCTTTCTTT
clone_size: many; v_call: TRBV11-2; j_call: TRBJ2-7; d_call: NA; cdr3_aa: CASRGISRYEQYF; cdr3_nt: TGTGCCAGCAGGGGAATCTCGAGGTACGAGCAGTACTTC
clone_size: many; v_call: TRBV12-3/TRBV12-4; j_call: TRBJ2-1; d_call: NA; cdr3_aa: CASSLQGAYNEQFF; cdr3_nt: TGTGCCAGCAGTTTGCAGGGTGCGTACAATGAGCAGTTCTTC
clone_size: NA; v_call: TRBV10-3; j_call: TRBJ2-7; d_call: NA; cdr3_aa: CAVQGDAQYF; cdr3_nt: TGTGCCGTTCAGGGTGACGCGCAGTACTTC
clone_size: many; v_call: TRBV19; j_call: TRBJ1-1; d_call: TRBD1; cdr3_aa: CASSLPDRGRVGSTEAFF; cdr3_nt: TGTGCCAGTAGTCTCCCGGACAGGGGGCGAGTCGGTAGCACTGAAGCTTTCTTT
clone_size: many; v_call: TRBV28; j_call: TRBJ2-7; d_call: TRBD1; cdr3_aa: CASSSPQDRGPYEQYF; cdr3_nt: TGTGCCAGCAGCTCCCCCCAGGACAGGGGACCCTACGAGCAGTACTTC
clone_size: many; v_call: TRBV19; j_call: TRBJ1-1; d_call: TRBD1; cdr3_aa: CASSTDRGYTEAFF; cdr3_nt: TGTGCCAGTAGTACGGACAGGGGTTACACTGAAGCTTTCTTT
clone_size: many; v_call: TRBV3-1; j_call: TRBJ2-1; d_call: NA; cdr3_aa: CASSRGQNSYNEQFF; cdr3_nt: TGTGCCAGCAGCCGTGGACAGAATTCCTACAATGAGCAGTTCTTC
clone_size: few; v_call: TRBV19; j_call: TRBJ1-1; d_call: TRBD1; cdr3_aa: CASSIRQGPGAFF; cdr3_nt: TGTGCCAGTAGTATCCGACAGGGGCCAGGAGCTTTCTTT
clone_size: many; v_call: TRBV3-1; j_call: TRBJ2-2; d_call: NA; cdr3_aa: CASSQQGSGELFF; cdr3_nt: TGTGCCAGCAGCCAACAGGGGTCAGGGGAGCTGTTTTTT
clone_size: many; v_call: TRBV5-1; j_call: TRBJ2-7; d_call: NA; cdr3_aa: CASSSGTTPEQYF; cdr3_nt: TGCGCCAGCAGCTCCGGGACAACCCCCGAGCAGTACTTC
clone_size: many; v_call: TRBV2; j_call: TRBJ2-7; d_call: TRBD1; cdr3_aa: CASTETGGYEQYF; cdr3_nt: TGTGCCAGCACCGAGACAGGGGGCTACGAGCAGTACTTC
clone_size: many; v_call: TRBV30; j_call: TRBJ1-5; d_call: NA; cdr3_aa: CAWSHALGNQPQHF; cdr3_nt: TGTGCCTGGAGTCACGCCTTAGGGAATCAGCCCCAGCATTTT
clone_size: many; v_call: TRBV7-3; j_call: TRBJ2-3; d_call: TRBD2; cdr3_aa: CASSLKTTSDRTDTQYF; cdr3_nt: TGTGCCAGCAGCTTAAAGACCACTAGCGATCGTACAGATACGCAGTATTTT
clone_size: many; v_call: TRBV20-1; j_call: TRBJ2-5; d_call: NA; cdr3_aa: CSAPRAGGLQETQYF; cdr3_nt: TGCAGTGCCCCGAGAGCAGGAGGGCTACAAGAGACCCAGTACTTC
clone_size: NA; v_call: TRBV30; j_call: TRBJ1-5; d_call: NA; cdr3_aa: CAWRVQGFDNQPHHF; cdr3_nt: TGTGCCTGGAGGGTGCAGGGATTTGACAATCAGCCCCACCATTTT
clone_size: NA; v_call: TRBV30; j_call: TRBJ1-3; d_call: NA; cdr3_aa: CAWSTWGSRNTIYF; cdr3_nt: TGTGCCTGGTCGACATGGGGGTCAAGAAACACCATATATTTT
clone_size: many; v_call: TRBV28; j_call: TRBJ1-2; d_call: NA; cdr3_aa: CASKWSQSLYGYTF; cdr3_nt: TGTGCCAGCAAATGGAGTCAGAGTCTCTATGGCTACACCTTC
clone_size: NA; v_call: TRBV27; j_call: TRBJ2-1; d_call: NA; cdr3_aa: CASSFDGFSHNEQFF; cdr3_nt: TGTGCCAGCAGTTTCGACGGATTCTCCCACAATGAGCAGTTCTTC
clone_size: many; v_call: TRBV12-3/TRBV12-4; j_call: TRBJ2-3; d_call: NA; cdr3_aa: CASSARGERADTQYF; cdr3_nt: TGTGCCAGCAGTGCAAGGGGGGAGAGGGCAGATACGCAGTATTTT
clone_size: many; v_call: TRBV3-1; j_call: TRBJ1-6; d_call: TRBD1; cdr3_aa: CASSTNRGLSPLHF; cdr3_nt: TGTGCCAGCAGCACAAACAGGGGGCTCTCACCCCTCCACTTT
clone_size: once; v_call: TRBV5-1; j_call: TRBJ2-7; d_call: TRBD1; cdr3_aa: CASSLLGTGDEQYF; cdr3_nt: TGCGCCAGCAGCTTGCTCGGGACAGGGGACGAGCAGTACTTC
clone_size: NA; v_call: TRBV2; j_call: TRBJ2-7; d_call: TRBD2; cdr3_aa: CASIGLAALGEQYF; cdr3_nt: TGTGCCAGCATAGGACTAGCGGCCCTAGGCGAGCAGTACTTC
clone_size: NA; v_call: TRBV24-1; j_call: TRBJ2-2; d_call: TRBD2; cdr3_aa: CATGTSGNTGELFF; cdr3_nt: TGTGCCACCGGGACTAGCGGGAACACCGGGGAGCTGTTTTTT
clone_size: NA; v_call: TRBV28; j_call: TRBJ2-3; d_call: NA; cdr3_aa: CASTERDYTQYF; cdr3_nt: TGTGCCAGCACTGAACGAGATTATACGCAGTATTTT
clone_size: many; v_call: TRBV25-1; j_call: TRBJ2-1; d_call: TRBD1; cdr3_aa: CASSAQGAGRYNEQFF; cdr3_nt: TGTGCCAGCAGTGCGCAGGGGGCAGGGAGGTACAATGAGCAGTTCTTC